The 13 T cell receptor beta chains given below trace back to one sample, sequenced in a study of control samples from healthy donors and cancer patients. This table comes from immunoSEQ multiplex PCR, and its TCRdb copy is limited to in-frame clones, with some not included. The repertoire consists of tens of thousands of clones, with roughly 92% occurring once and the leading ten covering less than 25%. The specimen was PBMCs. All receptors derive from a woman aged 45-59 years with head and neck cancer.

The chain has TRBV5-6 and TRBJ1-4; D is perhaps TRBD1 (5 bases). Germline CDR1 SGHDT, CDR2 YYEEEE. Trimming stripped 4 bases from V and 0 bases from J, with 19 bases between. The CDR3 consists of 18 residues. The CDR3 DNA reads TGTGCCAGCAGCCCACAGGCTGCAGTCCTTGCAACTAATGAAAAACTGTTTTTT. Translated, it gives CASSPQAAVLATNEKLFF.

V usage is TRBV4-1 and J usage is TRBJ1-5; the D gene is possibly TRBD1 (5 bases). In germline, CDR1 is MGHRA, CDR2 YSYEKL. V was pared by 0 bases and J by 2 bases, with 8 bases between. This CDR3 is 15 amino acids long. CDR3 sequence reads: CASSQDREGNQPQHF. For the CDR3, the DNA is TGCGCCAGCAGCCAAGACAGGGAGGGCAATCAGCCCCAGCATTTT.

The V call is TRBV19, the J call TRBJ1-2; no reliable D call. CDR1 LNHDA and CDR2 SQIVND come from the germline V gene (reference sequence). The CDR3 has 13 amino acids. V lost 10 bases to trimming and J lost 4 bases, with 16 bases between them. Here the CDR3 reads CATLADFRYGYTF. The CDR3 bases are TGTGCCACCCTGGCGGACTTCCGCTATGGCTACACCTTC.

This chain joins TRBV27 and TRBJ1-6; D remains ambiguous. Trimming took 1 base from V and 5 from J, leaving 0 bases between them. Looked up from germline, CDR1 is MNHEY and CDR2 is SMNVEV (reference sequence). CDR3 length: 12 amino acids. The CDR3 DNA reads TGTGCCAGCAGTTTATATAATTCACCCCTCCACTTT. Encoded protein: CASSLYNSPLHF.

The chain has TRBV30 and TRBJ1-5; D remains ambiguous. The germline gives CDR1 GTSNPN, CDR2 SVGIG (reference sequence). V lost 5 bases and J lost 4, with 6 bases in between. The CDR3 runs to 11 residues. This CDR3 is CAWGLNQPQHF. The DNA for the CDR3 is TGTGCCTGGGGGCTTAATCAGCCCCAGCATTTT.

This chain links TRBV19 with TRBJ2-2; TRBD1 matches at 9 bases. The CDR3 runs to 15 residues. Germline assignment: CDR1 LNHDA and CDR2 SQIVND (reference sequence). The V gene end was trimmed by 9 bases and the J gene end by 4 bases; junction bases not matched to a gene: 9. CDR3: CASGTGRSRTGELFF. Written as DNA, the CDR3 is TGTGCCAGCGGGACAGGGAGGAGTCGCACCGGGGAGCTGTTTTTT.

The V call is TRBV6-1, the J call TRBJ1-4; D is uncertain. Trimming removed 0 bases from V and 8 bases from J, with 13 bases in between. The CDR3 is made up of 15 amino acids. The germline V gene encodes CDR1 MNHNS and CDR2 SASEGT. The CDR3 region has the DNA TGTGCCAGCAGTGAAGCGCTTCCGGGGAGAGAAAAACTGTTTTTT. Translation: CASSEALPGREKLFF.

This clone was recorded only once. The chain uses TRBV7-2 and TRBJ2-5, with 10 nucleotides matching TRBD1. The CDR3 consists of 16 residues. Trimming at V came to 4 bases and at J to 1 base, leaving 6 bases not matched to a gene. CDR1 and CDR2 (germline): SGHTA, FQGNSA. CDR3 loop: CASSSRDRGFQETQYF. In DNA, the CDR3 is TGTGCCAGCAGCTCCCGGGACAGGGGATTCCAAGAGACCCAGTACTTC.

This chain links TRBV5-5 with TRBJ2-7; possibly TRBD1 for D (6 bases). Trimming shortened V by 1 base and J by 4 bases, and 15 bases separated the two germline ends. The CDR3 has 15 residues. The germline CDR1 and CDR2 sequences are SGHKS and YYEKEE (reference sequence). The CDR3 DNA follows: TGTGCCAGCAGCTTGATTTTAGGGCAGGGGTACGAGCAGTACTTC. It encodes CASSLILGQGYEQYF.

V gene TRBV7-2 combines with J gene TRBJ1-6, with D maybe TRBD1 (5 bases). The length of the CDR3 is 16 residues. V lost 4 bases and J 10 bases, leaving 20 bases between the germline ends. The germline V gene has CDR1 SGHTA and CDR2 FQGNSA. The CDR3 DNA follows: TGTGCCAGCAGCTCAAGGACGAGGGGAATACGCTCACCCCTCCACTTT. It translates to CASSSRTRGIRSPLHF.

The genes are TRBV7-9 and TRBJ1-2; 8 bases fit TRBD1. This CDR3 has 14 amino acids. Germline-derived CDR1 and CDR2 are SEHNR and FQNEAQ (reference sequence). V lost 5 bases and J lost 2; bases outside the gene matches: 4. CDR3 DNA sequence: TGTGCCAGCAGCCAGGGGGCGTTCAACTATGGCTACACCTTC. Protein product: CASSQGAFNYGYTF.

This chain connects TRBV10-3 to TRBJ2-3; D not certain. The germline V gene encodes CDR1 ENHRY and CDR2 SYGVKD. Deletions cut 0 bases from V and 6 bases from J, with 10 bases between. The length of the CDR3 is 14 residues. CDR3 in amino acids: CAISESYGSDTQYF. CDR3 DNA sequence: TGTGCCATCAGTGAGTCTTACGGTTCTGATACGCAGTATTTT.

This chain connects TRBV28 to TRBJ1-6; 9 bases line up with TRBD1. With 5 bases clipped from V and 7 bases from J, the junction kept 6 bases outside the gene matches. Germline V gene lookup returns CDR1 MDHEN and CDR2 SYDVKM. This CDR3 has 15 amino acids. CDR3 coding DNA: TGTGCCAGCAGTCCCCGGGACAGGGAAAATTCACCCCTCCACTTT. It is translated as CASSPRDRENSPLHF.